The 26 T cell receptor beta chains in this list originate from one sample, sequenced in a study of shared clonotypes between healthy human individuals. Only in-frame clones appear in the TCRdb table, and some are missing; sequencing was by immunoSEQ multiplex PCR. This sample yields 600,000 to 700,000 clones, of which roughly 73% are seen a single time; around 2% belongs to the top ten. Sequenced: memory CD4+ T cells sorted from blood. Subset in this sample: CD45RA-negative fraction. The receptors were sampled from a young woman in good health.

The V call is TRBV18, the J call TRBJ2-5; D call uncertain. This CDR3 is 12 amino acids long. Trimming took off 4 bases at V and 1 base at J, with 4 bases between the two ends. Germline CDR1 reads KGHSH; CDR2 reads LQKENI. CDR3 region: CASSLAQETQYF. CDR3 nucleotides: TGTGCCAGCTCACTAGCCCAAGAGACCCAGTACTTC.

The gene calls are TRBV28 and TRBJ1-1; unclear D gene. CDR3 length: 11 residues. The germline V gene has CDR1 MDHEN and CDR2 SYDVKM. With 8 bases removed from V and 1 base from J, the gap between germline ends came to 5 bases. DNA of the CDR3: TGTGCCAGCCAGAAGAACACTGAAGCTTTCTTT. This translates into CASQKNTEAFF.

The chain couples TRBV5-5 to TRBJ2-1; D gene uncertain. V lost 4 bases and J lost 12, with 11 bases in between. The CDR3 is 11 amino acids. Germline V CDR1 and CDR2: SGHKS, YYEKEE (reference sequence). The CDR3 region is CASSTNERQFF. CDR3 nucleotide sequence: TGTGCCAGCAGCACCAATGAGCGGCAGTTCTTC.

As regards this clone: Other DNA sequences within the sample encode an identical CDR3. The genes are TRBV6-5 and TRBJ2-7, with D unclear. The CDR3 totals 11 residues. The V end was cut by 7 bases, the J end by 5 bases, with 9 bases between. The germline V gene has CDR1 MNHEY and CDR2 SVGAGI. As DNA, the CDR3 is TGTGCCAGCAAACGCGGCGACGAGCAGTACTTC. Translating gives CASKRGDEQYF.

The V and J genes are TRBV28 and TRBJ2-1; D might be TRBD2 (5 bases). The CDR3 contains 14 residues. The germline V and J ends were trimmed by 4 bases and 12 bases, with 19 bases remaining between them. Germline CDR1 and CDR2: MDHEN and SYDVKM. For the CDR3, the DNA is TGTGCCAGCAGTTCGCCCGGGTACAATGAGGGGCAGTTCTTC. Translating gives CASSSPGYNEGQFF.

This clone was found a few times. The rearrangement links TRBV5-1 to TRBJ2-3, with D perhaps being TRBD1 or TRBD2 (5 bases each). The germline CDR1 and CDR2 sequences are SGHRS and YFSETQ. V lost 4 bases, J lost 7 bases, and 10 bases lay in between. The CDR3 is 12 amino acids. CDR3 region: CASSGASYTQYF. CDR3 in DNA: TGCGCCAGCAGCGGGGCTAGCTATACGCAGTATTTT. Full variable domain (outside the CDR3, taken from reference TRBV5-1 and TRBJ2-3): KAGVTQTPRYLIKTRGQQVTLSCSPISGHRSVSWYQQTPGQGLQFLFEYFSETQRNKGNFPGRFSGRQFSNSRSEMNVSTLELGDSALYLCASSGASYTQYFGPGTRLTVL.

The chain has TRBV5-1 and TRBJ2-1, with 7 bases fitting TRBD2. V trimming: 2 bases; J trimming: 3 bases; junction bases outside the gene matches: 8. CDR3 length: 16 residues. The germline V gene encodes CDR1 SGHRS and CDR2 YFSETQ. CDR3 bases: TGCGCCAGCAGCTTACAGCTAACGGGAGGCTACAATGAGCAGTTCTTC. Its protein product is CASSLQLTGGYNEQFF. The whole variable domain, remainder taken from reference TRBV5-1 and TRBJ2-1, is KAGVTQTPRYLIKTRGQQVTLSCSPISGHRSVSWYQQTPGQGLQFLFEYFSETQRNKGNFPGRFSGRQFSNSRSEMNVSTLELGDSALYLCASSLQLTGGYNEQFFGPGTRLTVL.

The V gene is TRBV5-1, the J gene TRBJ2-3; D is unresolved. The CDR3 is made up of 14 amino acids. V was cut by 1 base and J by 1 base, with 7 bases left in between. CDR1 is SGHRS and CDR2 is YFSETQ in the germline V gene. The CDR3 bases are TGCGCCAGCAGCTTGAGGGCGGGCACAGATACGCAGTATTTT. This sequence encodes CASSLRAGTDTQYF. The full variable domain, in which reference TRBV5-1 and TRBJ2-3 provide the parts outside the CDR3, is KAGVTQTPRYLIKTRGQQVTLSCSPISGHRSVSWYQQTPGQGLQFLFEYFSETQRNKGNFPGRFSGRQFSNSRSEMNVSTLELGDSALYLCASSLRAGTDTQYFGPGTRLTVL.

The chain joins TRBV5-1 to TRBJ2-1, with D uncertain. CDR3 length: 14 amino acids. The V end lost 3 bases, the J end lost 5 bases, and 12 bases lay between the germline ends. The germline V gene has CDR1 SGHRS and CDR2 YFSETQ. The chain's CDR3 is CASSSDRAHNEQFF. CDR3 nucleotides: TGCGCCAGCAGCTCGGATAGGGCACACAATGAGCAGTTCTTC.

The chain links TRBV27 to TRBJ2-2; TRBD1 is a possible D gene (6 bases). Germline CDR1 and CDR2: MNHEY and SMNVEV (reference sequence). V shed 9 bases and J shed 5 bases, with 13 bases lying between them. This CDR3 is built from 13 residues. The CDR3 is CASTGIGTGELFF. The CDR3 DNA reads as TGTGCCAGTACAGGGATCGGGACCGGGGAGCTGTTTTTT.

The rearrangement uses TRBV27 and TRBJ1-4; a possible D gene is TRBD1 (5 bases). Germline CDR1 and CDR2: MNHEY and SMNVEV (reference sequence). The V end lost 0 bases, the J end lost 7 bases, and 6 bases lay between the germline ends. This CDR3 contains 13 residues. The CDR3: CASSLSRAEKLFF. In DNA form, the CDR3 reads TGTGCCAGCAGTTTATCCAGGGCTGAAAAACTGTTTTTT.

Here the CDR3 DNA reads TGTGCCAGCAGTTACTCCAGTGGGGATGATCAGCCCCAGCATTTT. It is translated as CASSYSSGDDQPQHF. V gene TRBV6-6 combines with J gene TRBJ1-5; D remains unclear. The CDR3 contains 15 residues. Germline-derived CDR1 and CDR2 are MNHNY and SVGAGI (reference sequence). V was pared by 0 bases and J by 5 bases, with 11 bases between.

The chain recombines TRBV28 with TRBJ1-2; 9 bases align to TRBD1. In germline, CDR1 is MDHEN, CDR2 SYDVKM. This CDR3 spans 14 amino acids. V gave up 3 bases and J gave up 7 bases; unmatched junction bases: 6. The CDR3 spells CASSFRDRVGGYTF. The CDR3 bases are TGTGCCAGCAGTTTTCGGGACAGGGTTGGTGGCTACACCTTC.

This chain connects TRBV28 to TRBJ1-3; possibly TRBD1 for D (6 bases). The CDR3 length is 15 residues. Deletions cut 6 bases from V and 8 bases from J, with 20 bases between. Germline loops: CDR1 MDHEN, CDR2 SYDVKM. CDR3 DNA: TGTGCCAGCAGCCACGGGGCAGGGGCCGGGGACACCATATATTTT. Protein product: CASSHGAGAGDTIYF.

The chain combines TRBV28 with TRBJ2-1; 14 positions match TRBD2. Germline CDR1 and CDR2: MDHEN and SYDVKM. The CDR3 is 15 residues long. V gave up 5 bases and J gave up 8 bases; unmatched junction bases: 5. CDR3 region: CASSGTSGSLDEQFF. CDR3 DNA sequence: TGTGCCAGCAGTGGGACTAGCGGGAGTCTGGATGAGCAGTTCTTC.

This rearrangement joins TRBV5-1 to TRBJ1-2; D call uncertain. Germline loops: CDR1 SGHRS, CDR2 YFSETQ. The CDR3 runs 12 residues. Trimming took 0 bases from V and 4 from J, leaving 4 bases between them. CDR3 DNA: TGCGCCAGCAGCTTGGACGGCTATGGCTACACCTTC. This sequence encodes CASSLDGYGYTF.

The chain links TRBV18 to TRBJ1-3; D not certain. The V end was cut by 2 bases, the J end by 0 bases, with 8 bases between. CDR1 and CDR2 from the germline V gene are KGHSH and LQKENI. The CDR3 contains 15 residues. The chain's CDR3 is CASSPEQSSGNTIYF. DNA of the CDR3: TGTGCCAGCTCACCAGAACAGAGCTCTGGAAACACCATATATTTT.

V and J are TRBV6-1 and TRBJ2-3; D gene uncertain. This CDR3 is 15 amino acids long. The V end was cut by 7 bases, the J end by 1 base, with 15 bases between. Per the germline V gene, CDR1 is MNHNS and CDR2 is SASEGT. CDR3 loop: CASIQTLERTDTQYF. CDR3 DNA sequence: TGTGCCAGCATACAGACCCTAGAACGCACAGATACGCAGTATTTT.

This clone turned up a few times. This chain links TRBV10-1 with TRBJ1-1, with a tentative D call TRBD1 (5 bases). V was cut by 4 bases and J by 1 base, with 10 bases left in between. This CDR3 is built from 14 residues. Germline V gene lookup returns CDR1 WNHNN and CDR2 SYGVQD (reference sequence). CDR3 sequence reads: CASSGAGTNTEAFF. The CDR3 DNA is TGCGCCAGCAGTGGGGCAGGGACGAACACTGAAGCTTTCTTT.

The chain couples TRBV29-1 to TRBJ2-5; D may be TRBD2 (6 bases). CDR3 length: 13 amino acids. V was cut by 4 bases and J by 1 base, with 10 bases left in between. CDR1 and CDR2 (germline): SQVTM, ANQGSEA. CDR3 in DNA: TGCAGCGTTGGTGGGAGGACCCAAGAGACCCAGTACTTC. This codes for CSVGGRTQETQYF.

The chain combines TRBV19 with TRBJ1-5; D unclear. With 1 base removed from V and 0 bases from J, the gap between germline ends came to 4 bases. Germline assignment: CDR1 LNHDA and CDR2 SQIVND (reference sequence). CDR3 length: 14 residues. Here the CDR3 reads CASSIGNSNQPQHF. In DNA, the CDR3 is TGTGCCAGTAGTATAGGGAATAGCAATCAGCCCCAGCATTTT.

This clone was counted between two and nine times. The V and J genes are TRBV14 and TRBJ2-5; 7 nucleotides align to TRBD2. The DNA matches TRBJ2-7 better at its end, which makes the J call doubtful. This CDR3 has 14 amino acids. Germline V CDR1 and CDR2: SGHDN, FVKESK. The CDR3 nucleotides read TGTGCCAGCAGCCAACTAGCGGAGGGGAACGAGCAGTACTTC. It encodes CASSQLAEGNEQYF.

In DNA form, the CDR3 reads TGTGCCAGTAGGCCCGGGACGGCGAACACCGGGGAGCTGTTTTTT. It translates to CASRPGTANTGELFF. The chain has TRBV19 and TRBJ2-2; the D call may be TRBD1 or TRBD2 (5 bases each). CDR1 and CDR2 from the germline V gene are LNHDA and SQIVND (reference sequence). V gave up 6 bases and J gave up 0 bases, with 11 bases separating them. The CDR3 has 15 residues.

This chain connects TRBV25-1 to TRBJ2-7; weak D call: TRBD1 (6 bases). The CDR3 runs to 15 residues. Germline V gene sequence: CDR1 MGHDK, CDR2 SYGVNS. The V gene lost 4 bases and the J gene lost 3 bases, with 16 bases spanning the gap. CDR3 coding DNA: TGTGCCAGCAGTGCAAAATCGGGACACCTCTACGAGCAGTACTTC. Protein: CASSAKSGHLYEQYF.

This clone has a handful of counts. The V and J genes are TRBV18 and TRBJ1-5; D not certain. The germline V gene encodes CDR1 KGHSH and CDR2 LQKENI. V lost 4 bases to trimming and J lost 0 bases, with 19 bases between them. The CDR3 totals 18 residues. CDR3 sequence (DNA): TGTGCCAGCTCACTAACCGGCCCTGTGGTCCTTAGCAATCAGCCCCAGCATTTT. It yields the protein CASSLTGPVVLSNQPQHF.

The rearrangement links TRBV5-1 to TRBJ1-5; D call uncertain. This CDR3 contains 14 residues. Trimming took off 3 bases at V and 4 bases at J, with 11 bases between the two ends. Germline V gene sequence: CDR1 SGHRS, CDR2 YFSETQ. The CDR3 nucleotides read TGCGCCAGCAGCTCGGATCCCGGGAATCAGCCCCAGCATTTT. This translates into CASSSDPGNQPQHF.